This T cell receptor beta chain was sequenced in a study of cytomegalovirus exposure and HLA in healthy donors. Trimming took 3 bases from V and 1 from J, leaving 20 bases between them. CDR3 length: 18 residues. Germline loops: CDR1 SGDLS, CDR2 YYNGEE. 13 Jbeta primers and 60 Vbeta primers were used for the PCR. Only in-frame clones appear in the TCRdb table, and some are missing; sequencing was by immunoSEQ multiplex PCR. The data hold over 60,000 clones, with about three quarters observed a single time. Comments on this clone: Other DNA sequences from this sample encode an identical CDR3 as well.

This TCR derives from a young man in good health and CMV-seronegative. The J gene is TRBJ2-1, the V gene TRBV9, with D possibly being TRBD2 (7 bases). Sequencing was performed on PBMCs. The CDR3 bases are TGTGCCAGCAGCGGAGGATATAGTGGGGGGGCATCCTACAATGAGCAGTTCTTC. This encodes CASSGGYSGGASYNEQFF.